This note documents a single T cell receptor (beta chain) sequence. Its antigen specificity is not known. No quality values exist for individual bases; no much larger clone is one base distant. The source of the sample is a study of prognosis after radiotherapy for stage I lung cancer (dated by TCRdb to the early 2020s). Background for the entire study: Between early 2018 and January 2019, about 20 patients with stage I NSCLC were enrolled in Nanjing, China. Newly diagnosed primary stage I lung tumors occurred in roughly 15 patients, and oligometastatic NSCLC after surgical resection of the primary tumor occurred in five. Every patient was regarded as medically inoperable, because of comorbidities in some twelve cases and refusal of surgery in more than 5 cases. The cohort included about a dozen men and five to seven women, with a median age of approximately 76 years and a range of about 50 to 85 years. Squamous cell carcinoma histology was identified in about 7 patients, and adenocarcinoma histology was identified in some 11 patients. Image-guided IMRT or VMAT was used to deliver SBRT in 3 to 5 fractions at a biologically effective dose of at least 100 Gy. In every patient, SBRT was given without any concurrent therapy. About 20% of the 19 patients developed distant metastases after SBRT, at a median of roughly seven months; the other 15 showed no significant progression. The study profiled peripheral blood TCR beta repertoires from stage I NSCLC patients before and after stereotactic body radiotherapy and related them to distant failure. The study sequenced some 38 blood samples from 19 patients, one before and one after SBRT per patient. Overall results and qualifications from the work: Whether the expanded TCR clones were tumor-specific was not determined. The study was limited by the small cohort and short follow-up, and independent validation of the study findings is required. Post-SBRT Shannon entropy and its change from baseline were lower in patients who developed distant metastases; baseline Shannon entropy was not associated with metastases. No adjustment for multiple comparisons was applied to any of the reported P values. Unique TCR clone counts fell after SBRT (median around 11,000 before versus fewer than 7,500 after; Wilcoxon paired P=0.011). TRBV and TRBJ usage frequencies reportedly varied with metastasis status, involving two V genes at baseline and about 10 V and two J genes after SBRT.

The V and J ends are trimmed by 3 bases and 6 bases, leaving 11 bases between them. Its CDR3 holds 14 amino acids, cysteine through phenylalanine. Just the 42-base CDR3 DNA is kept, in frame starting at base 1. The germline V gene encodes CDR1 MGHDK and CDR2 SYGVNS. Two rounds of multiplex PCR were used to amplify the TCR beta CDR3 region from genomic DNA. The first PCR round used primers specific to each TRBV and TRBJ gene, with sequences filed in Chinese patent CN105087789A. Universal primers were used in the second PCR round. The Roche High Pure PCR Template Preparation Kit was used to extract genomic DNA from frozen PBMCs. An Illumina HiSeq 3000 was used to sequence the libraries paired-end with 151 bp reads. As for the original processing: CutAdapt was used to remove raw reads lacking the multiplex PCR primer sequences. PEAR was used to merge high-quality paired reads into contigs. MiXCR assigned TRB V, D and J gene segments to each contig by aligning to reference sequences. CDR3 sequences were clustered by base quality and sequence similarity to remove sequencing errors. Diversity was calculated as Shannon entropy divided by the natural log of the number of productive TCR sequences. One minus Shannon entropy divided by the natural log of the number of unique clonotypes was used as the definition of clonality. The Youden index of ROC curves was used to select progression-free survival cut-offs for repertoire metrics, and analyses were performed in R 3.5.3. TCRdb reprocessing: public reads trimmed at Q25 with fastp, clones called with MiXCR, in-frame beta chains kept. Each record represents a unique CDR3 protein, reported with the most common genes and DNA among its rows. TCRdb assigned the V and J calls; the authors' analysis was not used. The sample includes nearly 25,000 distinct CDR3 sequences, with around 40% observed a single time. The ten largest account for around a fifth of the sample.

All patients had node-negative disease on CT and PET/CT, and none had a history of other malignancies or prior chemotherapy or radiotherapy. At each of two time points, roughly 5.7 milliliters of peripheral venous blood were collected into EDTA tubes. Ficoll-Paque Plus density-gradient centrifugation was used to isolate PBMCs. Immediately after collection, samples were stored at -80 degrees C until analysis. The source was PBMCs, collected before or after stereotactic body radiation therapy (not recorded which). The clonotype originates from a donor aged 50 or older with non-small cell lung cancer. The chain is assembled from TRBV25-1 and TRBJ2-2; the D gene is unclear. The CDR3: CASSDNYVPGELFF. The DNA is TGTGCCAGCAGTGACAACTATGTCCCCGGGGAGCTGTTTTTT. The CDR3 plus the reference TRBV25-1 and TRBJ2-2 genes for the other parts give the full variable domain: EADIYQTPRYLVIGTGKKITLECSQTMGHDKMYWYQQDPGMELHLIHYSYGVNSTEKGDLSSESTVSRIRTEHFPLTLESARPSHTSQYLCASSDNYVPGELFFGEGSRLTVL.